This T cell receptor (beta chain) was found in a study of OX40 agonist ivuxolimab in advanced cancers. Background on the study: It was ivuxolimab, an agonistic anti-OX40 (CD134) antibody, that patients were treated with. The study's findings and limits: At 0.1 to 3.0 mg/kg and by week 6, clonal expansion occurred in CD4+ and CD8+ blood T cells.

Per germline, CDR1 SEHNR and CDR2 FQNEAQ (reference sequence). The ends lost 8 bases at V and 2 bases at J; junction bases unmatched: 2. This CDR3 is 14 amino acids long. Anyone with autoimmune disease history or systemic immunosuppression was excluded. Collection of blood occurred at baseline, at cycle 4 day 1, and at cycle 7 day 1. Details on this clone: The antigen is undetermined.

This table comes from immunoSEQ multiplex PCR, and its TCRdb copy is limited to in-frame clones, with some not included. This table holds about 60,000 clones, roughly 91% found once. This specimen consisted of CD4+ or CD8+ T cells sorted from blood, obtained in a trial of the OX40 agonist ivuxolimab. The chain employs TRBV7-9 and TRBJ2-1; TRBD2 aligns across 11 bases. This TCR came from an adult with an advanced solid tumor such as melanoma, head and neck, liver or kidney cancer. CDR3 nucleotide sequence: TGTGCCAGCGAGACTAGCGGGGCCTACAATGAGCAGTTCTTC. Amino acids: CASETSGAYNEQFF.